The 17 T cell receptor beta chains below all came from one sample that was sequenced in a study of blood T cell repertoires in COVID-19. The protocol was immunoSEQ multiplex PCR, while the TCRdb copy is restricted to in-frame clones and leaves out a portion. The sample records some 320,000 clones, approximately 89% being singletons. Input material: peripheral blood. These receptors all stem from a woman in her forties or fifties who had recovered from COVID-19.

The rearrangement joins TRBV19 to TRBJ1-5, with D perhaps matching TRBD1 (6 bases). This CDR3 comprises 13 residues. Trimming shortened V by 7 bases and J by 4 bases, and 11 bases separated the two germline ends. Germline CDR1 is LNHDA and CDR2 is SQIVND (reference sequence). CDR3 in amino acids: CASIGQRNQPQHF. In DNA form, the CDR3 reads TGTGCCAGTATCGGACAGAGGAATCAGCCCCAGCATTTT.

The rearrangement uses TRBV4-3 and TRBJ2-5; no clear D. The CDR3 is made up of 14 amino acids. CDR1 and CDR2 (germline): LGHNA, YSLEER. Between the trimmed V and J ends, which lost 1 base and 5 bases, there was a span of 11 bases. The DNA of the CDR3 is TGCGCCAGCAGCCAAGGGGTGGAGCAGGAGACCCAGTACTTC. Translating it yields CASSQGVEQETQYF.

This clone was counted once. The chain links TRBV3-1 (or the pseudogene TRBV3-2) to TRBJ2-1; 10 bases are a match to TRBD2. Looked up from germline, CDR1 is LGHDT and CDR2 is YNNKEL (reference sequence). CDR3 length: 15 residues. The trim removed 4 bases at V and 8 bases at J, leaving 8 bases unmatched. The CDR3 loop is CASSRASGRVDEQFF. CDR3 bases: TGTGCCAGCAGCCGAGCTAGCGGGAGAGTCGATGAGCAGTTCTTC.

This sequence joins TRBV24-1 and TRBJ2-1; 9 bases fit TRBD1. The V segment lost 5 bases and the J segment 2 bases; nucleotides outside the gene matches: 0. Germline CDR1 is KGHDR and CDR2 is SFDVKD. This CDR3 is built from 14 residues. CDR3 bases: TGTGCCACCAGTGGGGACAGGGCCTACAATGAGCAGTTCTTC. Amino acid sequence: CATSGDRAYNEQFF.

The V and J genes are TRBV28 and TRBJ2-7, with 7 bases fitting TRBD2. This CDR3 comprises 17 residues. With 5 bases clipped from V and 6 bases from J, the junction kept 19 bases outside the gene matches. The germline gives CDR1 MDHEN, CDR2 SYDVKM. The CDR3 coding sequence is TGTGCCAGCAGTCCCCCGGGGGGTGTAGGTCAGGGTGTCGAGCAGTACTTC. Its translation is CASSPPGGVGQGVEQYF.

The CDR3 is CASSEGGTGIYEQYF. Written as DNA, the CDR3 is TGTGCCAGCAGTGAAGGAGGGACAGGGATCTACGAGCAGTACTTC. The chain couples TRBV6-1 to TRBJ2-7; 9 positions match TRBD1. There are 15 residues in the CDR3. Per germline, CDR1 MNHNS and CDR2 SASEGT. With V trimmed by 1 base and J by 3 bases, 4 bases remained unmatched.

V and J are TRBV5-4 and TRBJ2-1; 8 nucleotides align to TRBD2. The CDR3 covers 16 residues. Germline loops: CDR1 SGHNT, CDR2 YYREEE (reference sequence). Germline trimming cut 4 bases from V and 6 bases from J; bases unmatched to any gene: 12. The CDR3: CASSVLAGGAGNEQFF. The CDR3 bases are TGTGCCAGCAGCGTCCTTGCGGGGGGCGCTGGCAATGAGCAGTTCTTC.

The V call is TRBV9, the J call TRBJ2-2; 7 nucleotides align to TRBD2. Germline V gene sequence: CDR1 SGDLS, CDR2 YYNGEE. The CDR3 loop spans 16 amino acids. J was trimmed by 3 bases and V by 0 bases; bases with no gene match: 5. For the CDR3, the DNA is TGTGCCAGCAGCGTAGGGGGAGGGTTGGACACCGGGGAGCTGTTTTTT. Its protein product is CASSVGGGLDTGELFF.

The V and J genes are TRBV29-1 and TRBJ2-2; TRBD2 matches at 8 bases. The CDR3 sequence is 12 residues long. Per the germline V gene, CDR1 is SQVTM and CDR2 is ANQGSEA. The J segment lost 4 bases and the V segment lost 7 bases, leaving 2 bases of the junction unmatched. Here the CDR3 reads CSAGGATGELFF. As DNA, the CDR3 is TGCAGCGCGGGGGGGGCCACCGGGGAGCTGTTTTTT.

The chain uses TRBV5-4 and TRBJ2-5, with 10 bases fitting TRBD2. The CDR3 extends over 14 amino acids. The J segment lost 3 bases and the V segment lost 4 bases, leaving 3 bases of the junction unmatched. Germline V gene sequence: CDR1 SGHNT, CDR2 YYREEE (reference sequence). CDR3 in amino acids: CASSPGLAEETQYF. For the CDR3, the DNA is TGTGCCAGCAGCCCCGGACTAGCGGAAGAGACCCAGTACTTC.

This sequence joins TRBV2 and TRBJ1-3, with D possibly TRBD1 on 5 matching bases. This CDR3 region has 14 residues. V shed 3 bases and J shed 4 bases, with 10 bases lying between them. The germline V gene encodes CDR1 SNHLY and CDR2 FYNNEI. CDR3 region: CASSDRGLGNTIYF. In nucleotides, the CDR3 is TGTGCCAGCAGTGACCGGGGGTTAGGAAACACCATATATTTT. The full variable domain, with the rest looked up from reference TRBV2 and TRBJ1-3, is EPEVTQTPSHQVTQMGQEVILRCVPISNHLYFYWYRQILGQKVEFLVSFYNNEISEKSEIFDDQFSVERPDGSNFTLKIRSTKLEDSAMYFCASSDRGLGNTIYFGEGSWLTVV.

The V call is TRBV15, the J call TRBJ2-1; 8 positions agree with TRBD2. The CDR3 length is 15 residues. The V gene's germline CDR1 is LNHNV and CDR2 YYDKDF (reference sequence). Trimming at V came to 1 base and at J to 5 bases, leaving 4 bases not matched to a gene. The CDR3 reads CATSRGAGGHNEQFF. The CDR3 region has the DNA TGTGCCACCAGCAGAGGGGCGGGAGGTCACAATGAGCAGTTCTTC.

The chain employs TRBV3-1 (or the pseudogene TRBV3-2) and TRBJ1-3; TRBD1 might be the D (6 bases). Germline V gene lookup returns CDR1 LGHDT and CDR2 YNNKEL (reference sequence). CDR3 length equals 15 residues. V lost 4 bases, J lost 0 bases, and 10 bases lay in between. The CDR3 sequence: CASSLGTSSGNTIYF. In DNA, the CDR3 is TGTGCCAGCAGCCTAGGGACAAGCTCTGGAAACACCATATATTTT.

The chain recombines TRBV24-1 with TRBJ1-2; the match to TRBD1 covers 7 bases. Looked up from germline, CDR1 is KGHDR and CDR2 is SFDVKD. The CDR3 covers 15 residues. Unmatched junction bases numbered 4, after V lost 4 bases and J lost 0 bases. CDR3 sequence reads: CATSDRTGANYGYTF. CDR3 in DNA: TGTGCCACCAGTGACCGCACAGGGGCTAACTATGGCTACACCTTC.

This rearrangement joins TRBV24-1 to TRBJ2-5; the match to TRBD2 covers 7 bases. V shed 5 bases and J 8 bases; nucleotides not matched to a gene: 10. CDR3 length equals 14 residues. Per the germline V gene, CDR1 is KGHDR and CDR2 is SFDVKD. CDR3 amino acids: CATSGPGLVATQYF. CDR3 bases: TGTGCCACCAGTGGGCCCGGACTAGTCGCCACCCAGTACTTC.

Details on this clone: Additional DNA sequences in this sample encode the identical CDR3. V is TRBV20-1 and J is TRBJ2-5; possible D gene TRBD2, 6 bases. The ends were cut back, 3 bases at V and 4 bases at J, with 9 bases in the middle. The CDR3 sequence is 12 residues long. Germline-derived CDR1 and CDR2 are DFQATT and SNEGSKA (reference sequence). DNA for the CDR3: TGCAGTGCTAGTTTGGGGGGAGAGACCCAGTACTTC. Its protein product is CSASLGGETQYF.

The gene calls are TRBV2 and TRBJ2-5, with TRBD1 matching over 7 bases. The germline gives CDR1 SNHLY, CDR2 FYNNEI. CDR3 length: 16 residues. V shed 4 bases, J shed 2 bases, and the junction held 10 bases outside the gene matches. This chain's CDR3 is CASSVLVTGAQETQYF. As DNA, the CDR3 is TGTGCCAGCAGTGTATTAGTAACAGGGGCTCAAGAGACCCAGTACTTC.